The clone carrying this T cell receptor (beta chain) was seen ten or more times. Antigen unknown. The record originates from a study of CD8 T cells in ankylosing spondylitis. Study-wide findings and caveats: Made up of about eight highly homologous variants, a TCR beta motif appeared characteristic of ankylosing spondylitis blood. The authors found the disease-linked clones to be CD8+ and relatively rare in peripheral blood. There was reportedly significant enrichment of clones that were disease-linked in matched ankylosing spondylitis synovial fluid.

This CDR3 has 14 amino acids. Germline V gives CDR1 GTSNPN, CDR2 SVGIG (reference sequence). V was pared by 0 bases and J by 6 bases, with 5 bases of the junction left unmatched. Each TCR beta library was made by quantitative 5'-RACE that incorporated molecular barcodes. TCRdb processed the 5' RACE reads anew with MiXCR; each CDR3 protein has one entry. The sample has more than 150,000 distinct CDR3 sequences, 15% to 20% seen once. This clonotype was sampled from a male donor between 10 and 30 years old with ankylosing spondylitis or in good health (not recorded which). V is TRBV30 and J is TRBJ2-3; the match to TRBD1 covers 8 bases. The sample consisted of blood, either unsorted or a sorted T cell fraction (not recorded which). The CDR3 nucleotides are TGTGCCTGGAGTGTAGGACAGGGACAGGATACGCAGTATTTT. The encoded protein is CAWSVGQGQDTQYF.